The 4 T cell receptor beta chains below come from one sample, sequenced in a study of blood T cell repertoires in COVID-19. TCRdb's copy holds only in-frame clones and misses some; the assay was immunoSEQ multiplex PCR. The sample contains a few hundred thousand clones, roughly four fifths of which appear only once. The sequenced sample consisted of PBMCs or T cells enriched from blood (not recorded which). The receptors shown here come from a young man with acute COVID-19.

The rearrangement links TRBV27 to TRBJ1-4, with 8 positions matching TRBD1. The CDR3 length is 16 residues. Trimming cost V 3 bases and J 7 bases; bases outside gene matches: 10. CDR1 and CDR2 (germline): MNHEY, SMNVEV (reference sequence). CDR3 nucleotides: TGTGCCAGCAGTTTTCTTGGACAGGGTTTCGGTGAAAAACTGTTTTTT. It translates to CASSFLGQGFGEKLFF. Full variable domain (remainder filled in from reference TRBV27 and TRBJ1-4): EAQVTQNPRYLITVTGKKLTVTCSQNMNHEYMSWYRQDPGLGLRQIYYSMNVEVTDKGDVPEGYKVSRKEKRNFPLILESPSPNQTSLYFCASSFLGQGFGEKLFFGSGTQLSVL.

This clone has a single count. V is TRBV5-1 and J is TRBJ1-2, with D possibly being TRBD1 (5 bases). CDR1 is SGHRS, CDR2 YFSETQ, per germline. V lost 5 bases and J lost 6, with 17 bases in between. This CDR3 is 14 amino acids long. The CDR3 is CASRRDPGGNGYTF. The CDR3 bases are TGCGCCAGCAGACGAGACCCGGGGGGGAATGGCTACACCTTC. Filled out from reference TRBV5-1 and TRBJ1-2, the complete variable domain reads KAGVTQTPRYLIKTRGQQVTLSCSPISGHRSVSWYQQTPGQGLQFLFEYFSETQRNKGNFPGRFSGRQFSNSRSEMNVSTLELGDSALYLCASRRDPGGNGYTFGSGTRLTVV.

Concerning this clone itself: Relative to the germline gene, one junction end is altered; a read error may explain this. V and J are TRBV5-1 and TRBJ1-4; unclear D gene. Germline loops: CDR1 SGHRS, CDR2 YFSETQ. This CDR3 is built from 13 residues. The CDR3 spells CASSPPLLEKLFF. The CDR3 nucleotides read TGTGCCAGCAGCCCCCCTCTTTTAGAAAAACTGTTTTTT.

In its sample, this clone was seen a few times. The V call is TRBV7-2, the J call TRBJ1-3; D perhaps matches TRBD1 (5 bases). Trimming removed 6 bases at V and 2 bases at J, with 11 bases between. CDR1 is SGHTA, CDR2 FQGNSA, per germline. CDR3 length equals 14 residues. The CDR3 reads CASSRPGTGNTIYF. CDR3 nucleotide sequence: TGTGCCAGCAGTCGGCCAGGGACTGGAAACACCATATATTTT.